The clone carrying this T cell receptor beta chain was seen a few times. The use of a sample-barcoded 5' primer and a J-beta primer mix characterized a second PCR of 7 to 11 cycles. TCRdb ran MiXCR on the 5' RACE reads and lists one entry per CDR3 protein. The sample carries about 1,500,000 distinct CDR3 sequences, 40% to 50% recorded once. This specimen comes from a study of blood T cells in healthy people across ages. Collection of roughly 9.6 milliliters of peripheral blood was performed for each donor. The CDR3 consists of 16 residues. Looked up from germline, CDR1 is MNHEY and CDR2 is SVGEGT. V trimming: 2 bases; J trimming: 2 bases; junction bases outside the gene matches: 7.

V usage is TRBV6-2 or TRBV6-3 and J usage is TRBJ2-7, with TRBD2 identical over 9 bases. The specimen sequenced was blood. This TCR derives from a woman between 18 and 29 years old in good health. The CDR3 region is CASSYRLAGNTYEQYF. CDR3 in DNA: TGTGCCAGCAGTTACCGTCTAGCGGGAAACACCTACGAGCAGTACTTC.